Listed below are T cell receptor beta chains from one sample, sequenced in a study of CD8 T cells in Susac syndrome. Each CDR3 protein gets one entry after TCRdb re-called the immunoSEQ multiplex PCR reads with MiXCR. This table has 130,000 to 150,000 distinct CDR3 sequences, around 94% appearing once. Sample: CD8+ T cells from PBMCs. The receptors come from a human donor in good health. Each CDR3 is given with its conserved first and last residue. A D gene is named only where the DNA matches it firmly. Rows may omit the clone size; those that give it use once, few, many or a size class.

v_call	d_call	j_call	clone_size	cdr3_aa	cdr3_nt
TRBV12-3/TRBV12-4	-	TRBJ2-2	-	CASTLGSANTGELFF	TGTGCCAGCACCTTGGGGAGTGCGAACACCGGGGAGCTGTTTTTT
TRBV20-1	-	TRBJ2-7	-	CSARGLRGSYEQYF	TGCAGTGCTAGAGGCCTGAGGGGCTCCTACGAGCAGTACTTC
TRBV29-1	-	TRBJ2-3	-	CSVEGSVTDTQYF	TGCAGCGTTGAAGGTTCTGTCACAGATACGCAGTATTTT
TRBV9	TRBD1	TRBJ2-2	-	CASSAQGPQELFF	TGTGCCAGCAGCGCACAGGGGCCCCAGGAGCTGTTTTTT
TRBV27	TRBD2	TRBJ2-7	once	CASSASPGGTYEQYF	TGTGCCAGCAGTGCATCCCCGGGGGGAACCTACGAGCAGTACTTC
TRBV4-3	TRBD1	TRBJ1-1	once	CASSQGPTGDQNTEAFF	TGCGCCAGCAGCCAAGGGCCGACAGGGGACCAGAACACTGAAGCTTTCTTT
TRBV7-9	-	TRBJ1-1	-	CASSSPGSEAFF	TGTGCCAGCAGCTCCCCTGGATCGGAAGCTTTCTTT
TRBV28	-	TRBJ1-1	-	CASSFGPSTEAFF	TGTGCCAGCAGTTTTGGCCCCTCTACTGAAGCTTTCTTT
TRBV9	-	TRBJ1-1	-	CASSALQFPNTEAFF	TGTGCCAGCAGCGCATTACAGTTCCCGAACACTGAAGCTTTCTTT
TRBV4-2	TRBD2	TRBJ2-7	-	CASSPLAGVPYEQYF	TGTGCCAGCAGCCCTCTAGCGGGAGTGCCCTACGAGCAGTACTTC
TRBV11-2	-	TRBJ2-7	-	CASSSLGSDTYEQYF	TGTGCCAGCAGCTCCCTAGGAAGCGACACCTACGAGCAGTACTTC
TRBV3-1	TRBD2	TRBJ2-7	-	CASSQRGGSSYEQYF	TGTGCCAGCAGCCAACGTGGCGGGAGCTCCTACGAGCAGTACTTC
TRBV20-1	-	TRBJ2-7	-	CSAGPRDRTYEQYF	TGCAGTGCGGGCCCTAGGGACCGAACCTACGAGCAGTACTTC
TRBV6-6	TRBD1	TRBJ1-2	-	CASSYAGQGAAGYTF	TGTGCCAGCAGTTACGCGGGACAGGGGGCTGCTGGCTACACCTTC
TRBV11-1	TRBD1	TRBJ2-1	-	CASGLYRGRNEQFF	TGTGCCAGCGGCCTTTACAGGGGGAGAAATGAGCAGTTCTTC